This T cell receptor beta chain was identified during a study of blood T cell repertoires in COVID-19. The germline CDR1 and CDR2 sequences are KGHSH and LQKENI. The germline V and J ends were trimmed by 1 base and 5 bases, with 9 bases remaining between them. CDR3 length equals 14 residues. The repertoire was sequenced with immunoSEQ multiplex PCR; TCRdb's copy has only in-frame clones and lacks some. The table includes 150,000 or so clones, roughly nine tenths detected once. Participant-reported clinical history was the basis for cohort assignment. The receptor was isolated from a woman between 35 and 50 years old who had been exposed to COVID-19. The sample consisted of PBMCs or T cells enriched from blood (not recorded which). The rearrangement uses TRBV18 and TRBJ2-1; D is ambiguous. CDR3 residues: CASSPQNQNNEQFF. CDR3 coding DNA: TGTGCCAGCTCACCACAGAACCAGAACAATGAGCAGTTCTTC. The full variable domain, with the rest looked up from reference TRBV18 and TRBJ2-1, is NAGVMQNPRHLVRRRGQEARLRCSPMKGHSHVYWYRQLPEEGLKFMVYLQKENIIDESGMPKERFSAEFPKEGPSILRIQQVVRGDSAAYFCASSPQNQNNEQFFGPGTRLTVL.